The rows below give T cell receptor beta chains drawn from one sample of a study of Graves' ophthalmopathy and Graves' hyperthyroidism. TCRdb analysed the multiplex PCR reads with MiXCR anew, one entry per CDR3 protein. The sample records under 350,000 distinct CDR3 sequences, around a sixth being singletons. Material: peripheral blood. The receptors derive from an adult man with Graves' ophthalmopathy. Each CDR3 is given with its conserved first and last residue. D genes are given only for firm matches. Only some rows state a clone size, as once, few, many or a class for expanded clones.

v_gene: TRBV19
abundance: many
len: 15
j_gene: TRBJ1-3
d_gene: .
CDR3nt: TGTGCCAGTAGTACCCAGGACAGCTCTGGAAACACCATATATTTT
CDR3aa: CASSTQDSSGNTIYF

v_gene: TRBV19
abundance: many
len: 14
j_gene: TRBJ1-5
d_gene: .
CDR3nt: TGTGCCAGTCGGGAGGGCCAGGGCAATCAGCCCCAGCATTTT
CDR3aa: CASREGQGNQPQHF

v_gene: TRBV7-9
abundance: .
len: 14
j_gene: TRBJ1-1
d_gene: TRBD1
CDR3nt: TGTGCCAGCAGCTTAGGACAGGGGGCTTCTGAAGCTTTCTTT
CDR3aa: CASSLGQGASEAFF

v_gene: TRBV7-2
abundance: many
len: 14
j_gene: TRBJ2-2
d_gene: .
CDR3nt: TGTGCCAGCAAAAAGGGCCGAGGCACCGGGGAGCTGTTTTTT
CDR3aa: CASKKGRGTGELFF

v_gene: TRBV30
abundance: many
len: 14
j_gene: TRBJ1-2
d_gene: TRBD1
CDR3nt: TGTGCCTGGAGTCAAGACAGGGGAGGGTATGGCTACACCTTC
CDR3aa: CAWSQDRGGYGYTF

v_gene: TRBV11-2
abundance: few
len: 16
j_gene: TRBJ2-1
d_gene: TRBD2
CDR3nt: TGTGCCAGCAGCCCGGGGACTAGCGGGGGGGCCAATGAGCAGTTCTTC
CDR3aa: CASSPGTSGGANEQFF

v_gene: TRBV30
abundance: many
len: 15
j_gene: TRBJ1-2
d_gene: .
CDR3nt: TGTGCCTGGAGTGTACATCAGGTCCTGGACTATGGCTACACCTTC
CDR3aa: CAWSVHQVLDYGYTF

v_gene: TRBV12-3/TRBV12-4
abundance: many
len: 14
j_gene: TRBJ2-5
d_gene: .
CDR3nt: TGTGCCAGCAGTTTAGGGGGGAACCAAGAGACCCAGTACTTC
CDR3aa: CASSLGGNQETQYF

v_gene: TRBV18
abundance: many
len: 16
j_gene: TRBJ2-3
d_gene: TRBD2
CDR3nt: TGTGCCAGCTCACCAGGGACTAGCGGGAGCACAGATACGCAGTATTTT
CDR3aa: CASSPGTSGSTDTQYF

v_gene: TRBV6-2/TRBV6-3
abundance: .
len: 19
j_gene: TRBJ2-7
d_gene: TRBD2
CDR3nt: TGTGCCAGCAGCCCAGGCGACAGGAGAGGCACTAGCGGGACTAGCGAGCAGTACTTC
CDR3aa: CASSPGDRRGTSGTSEQYF

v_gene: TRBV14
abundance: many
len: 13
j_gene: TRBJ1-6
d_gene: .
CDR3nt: TGTGCCAGCAGCCAATATGTCGATTCACCCCTCCACTTT
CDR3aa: CASSQYVDSPLHF

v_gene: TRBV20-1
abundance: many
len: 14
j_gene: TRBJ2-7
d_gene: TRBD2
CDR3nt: TGCAGTGCTAGAGTGCCTAGCGGGGGTGGAGAGCAGTACTTC
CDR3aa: CSARVPSGGGEQYF

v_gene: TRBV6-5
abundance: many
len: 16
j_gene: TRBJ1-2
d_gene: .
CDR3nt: TGTGCCAGCAGTTACTCGAGCGCGGAAGCTAACTATGGCTACACCTTC
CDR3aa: CASSYSSAEANYGYTF

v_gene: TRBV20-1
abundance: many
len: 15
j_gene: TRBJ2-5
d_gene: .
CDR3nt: TGCAGTGCTATGACGGGACTGTCACTACAAGAGACCCAGTACTTC
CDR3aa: CSAMTGLSLQETQYF

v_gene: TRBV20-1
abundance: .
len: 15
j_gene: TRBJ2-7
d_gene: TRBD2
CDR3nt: TGCAGTGCTAGAGATATAGCGGGACCGACCTACGAGCAGTACTTC
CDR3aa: CSARDIAGPTYEQYF

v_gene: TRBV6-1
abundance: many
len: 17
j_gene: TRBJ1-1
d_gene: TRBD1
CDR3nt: TGTGCCAGCAGTGAGGGACAGGGCCTCACCTTGAACACTGAAGCTTTCTTT
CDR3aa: CASSEGQGLTLNTEAFF

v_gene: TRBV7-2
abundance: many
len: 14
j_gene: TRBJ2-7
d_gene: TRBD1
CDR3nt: TGTGCCAGCAGCTTAGTTTGGGACAGTGACGAGCAGTACTTC
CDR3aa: CASSLVWDSDEQYF

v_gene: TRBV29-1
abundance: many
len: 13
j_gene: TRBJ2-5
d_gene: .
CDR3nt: TGCAGCGTTGAGCCAGGACGCCAAGAGACCCAGTACTTC
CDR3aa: CSVEPGRQETQYF

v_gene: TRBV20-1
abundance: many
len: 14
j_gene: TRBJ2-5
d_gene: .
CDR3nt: TGCAGTGCTGACCCGTATGTGGGCGGAGAGACCCAGTACTTC
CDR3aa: CSADPYVGGETQYF

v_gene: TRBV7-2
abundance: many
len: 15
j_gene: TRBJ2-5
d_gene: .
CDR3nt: TGTGCCAGCAGCCCGCCGTGGGCCAACCAAGAGACCCAGTACTTC
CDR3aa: CASSPPWANQETQYF

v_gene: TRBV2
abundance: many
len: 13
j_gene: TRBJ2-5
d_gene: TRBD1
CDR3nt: TGTGCCAGCCTGGGACAGCCTCAAGAGACCCAGTACTTC
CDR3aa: CASLGQPQETQYF

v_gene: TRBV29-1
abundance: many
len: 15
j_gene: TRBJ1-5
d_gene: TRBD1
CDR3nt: TGCAGCGTTGTTGAGACAGGGGCTAGCGGGCAGCCCCAGCATTTT
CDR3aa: CSVVETGASGQPQHF

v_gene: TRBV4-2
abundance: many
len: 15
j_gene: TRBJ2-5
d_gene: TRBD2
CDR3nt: TGTGCCAGCAGCCACTCGGCGGGGGAACAAGAGACCCAGTACTTC
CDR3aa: CASSHSAGEQETQYF

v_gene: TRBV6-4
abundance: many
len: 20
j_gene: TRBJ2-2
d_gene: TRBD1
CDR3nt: TGTGCCAGCAGTGACCCCCTCGAACAGGGGGTCCGGAGGATAAAGGGGGAGCTGTTTTTT
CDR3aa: CASSDPLEQGVRRIKGELFF

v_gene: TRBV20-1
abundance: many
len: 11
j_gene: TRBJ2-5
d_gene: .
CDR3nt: TGCAGTGCGGTCTTTGGGGAGACCCAGTACTTC
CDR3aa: CSAVFGETQYF

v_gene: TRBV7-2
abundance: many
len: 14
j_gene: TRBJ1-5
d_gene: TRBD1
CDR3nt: TGTGCCAGCAGCCAGACAGGGGGCAATCAGCCCCAGCATTTT
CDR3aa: CASSQTGGNQPQHF

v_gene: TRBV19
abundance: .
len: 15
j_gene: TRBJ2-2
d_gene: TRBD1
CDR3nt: TGTGCCAGTAGTACATACAGGGGGGACACCGGGGAGCTGTTTTTT
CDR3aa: CASSTYRGDTGELFF

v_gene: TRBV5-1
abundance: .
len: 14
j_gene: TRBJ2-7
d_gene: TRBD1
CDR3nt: TGCGCCAGCAAGCCCCCGGGACAGGCCTACGAGCAGTACTTC
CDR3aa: CASKPPGQAYEQYF

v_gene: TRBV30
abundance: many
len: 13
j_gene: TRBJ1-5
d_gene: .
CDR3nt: TGTGCCTGGAGTGCCCAGGGGACTCAGCCCCAGCATTTT
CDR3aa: CAWSAQGTQPQHF